This T cell receptor (beta chain) emerged from a study of shared clonotypes between healthy human individuals. Naive CD8 cells lacked CD45RO and underwent positive selection for CCR7, leaving out terminally differentiated effector memory CD45RA+ cells. Study-wide findings and caveats: The study found lower generation probabilities in non-shared clonotypes than in those shared by all four donors.

CDR1 is SEHNR, CDR2 FQNEAQ, per germline (reference sequence). V dropped 5 bases and J dropped 5; count of bases not matched to a gene: 4. This CDR3 comprises 14 residues. A remark on this clone: As yet, its antigen is unknown.

The table came from immunoSEQ multiplex PCR; TCRdb's copy has only in-frame clones and leaves some out. Here the sample spans roughly 1,800,000 clones, about 95% being singletons. The sample comprised naive CD8+ T cells sorted from blood. The rearrangement joins TRBV7-9 to TRBJ1-5; the match to TRBD1 covers 9 bases. The TCR was taken from a man aged 18 to 29 in good health. The DNA for the CDR3 is TGTGCCAGCAGCGAGACAGGGGGGGATCAGCCCCAGCATTTT. Its translation: CASSETGGDQPQHF.